Sequencing of this TCR beta chain was carried out in a study of cytomegalovirus exposure and HLA in healthy donors. The CDR3 has 11 amino acids. Germline assignment: CDR1 MNHEY and CDR2 SVGAGI. The trim removed 5 bases at V and 12 bases at J, leaving 3 bases unmatched. General study results and limits: Being productive about 90% or about 30% of the time was typical of most TCR beta V segments in an earlier analysis. The classifier reportedly diagnosed cytomegalovirus status with high specificity and sensitivity.

Points on this clone: Its antigen is not known.

Use of 60 Vbeta and 13 Jbeta primers characterized the PCR. Original analysis: Later, an analysis found about 80 million unique TCR beta chains, and 10 million to 11 million of these were shared. Generated by immunoSEQ multiplex PCR, the TCRdb table keeps only in-frame clones and is missing some. V, J and clone size derive from that table, while D and trimming were established from the DNA sequence. This sample has more than 90,000 clones; about 86% occur once, and the top ten carry over 4%. This clonotype originated in a woman aged 70-85 years in good health and CMV-seropositive. Sequences were obtained from PBMCs. The chain links TRBV6-5 to TRBJ2-5; TRBD2 matches 10 bases. CDR3 sequence (DNA): TGTGCCAGCAGTCTTGGACTAGCGGAGTACTTC. As protein: CASSLGLAEYF.